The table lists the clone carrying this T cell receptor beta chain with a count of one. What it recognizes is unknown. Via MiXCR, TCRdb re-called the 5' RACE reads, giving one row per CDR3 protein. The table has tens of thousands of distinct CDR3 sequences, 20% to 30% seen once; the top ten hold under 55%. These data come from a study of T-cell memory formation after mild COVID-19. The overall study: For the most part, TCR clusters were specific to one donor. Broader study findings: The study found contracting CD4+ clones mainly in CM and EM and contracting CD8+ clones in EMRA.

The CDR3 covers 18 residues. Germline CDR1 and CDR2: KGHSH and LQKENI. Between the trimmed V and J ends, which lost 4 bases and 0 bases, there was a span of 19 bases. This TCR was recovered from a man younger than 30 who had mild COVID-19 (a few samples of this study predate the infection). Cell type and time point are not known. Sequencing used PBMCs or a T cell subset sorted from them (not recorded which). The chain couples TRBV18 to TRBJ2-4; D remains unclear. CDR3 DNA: TGTGCCAGCTCACAACCGGAATGTTGTGAGCTAGCCAAAAACATTCAGTACTTC. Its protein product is CASSQPECCELAKNIQYF. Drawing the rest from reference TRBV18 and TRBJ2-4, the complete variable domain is NAGVMQNPRHLVRRRGQEARLRCSPMKGHSHVYWYRQLPEEGLKFMVYLQKENIIDESGMPKERFSAEFPKEGPSILRIQQVVRGDSAAYFCASSQPECCELAKNIQYFGAGTRLSVL.